This T cell receptor beta chain was retrieved from a study of T cells in Graves' hyperthyroidism and ophthalmopathy. Whole-study context: Peripheral blood was acquired at first diagnosis, ahead of any therapy whatsoever.

RNA transcripts were the template for amplifying TCR beta CDR3 regions. First-round RT-PCR with HTBI primers amplified the TCR CDR3 region. A single record per CDR3 protein comes from TCRdb applying MiXCR to the multiplex PCR reads. The repertoire holds 650,000 to 850,000 distinct CDR3 sequences, with 18% as singletons. Comment on this clonotype: Antigen unknown.

The CDR3 totals 13 residues. CDR1 SGHAT and CDR2 FQNNGV come from the germline V gene. The V gene lost 6 bases and the J gene lost 7 bases, with 10 bases spanning the gap. The study, taken as a whole, reports: Blood shared most expanded thyroid clonotypes above 0.001. Ophthalmopathy was separated from stable hyperthyroidism by a 13 V-J model.

Sequenced: blood. The chain combines TRBV11-2 with TRBJ1-6; unclear D gene. The TCR was taken from a woman in her forties or fifties with Graves' hyperthyroidism that later progressed to Graves' ophthalmopathy. The CDR3 sequence is CASSLHPNSPLHF. The CDR3 nucleotides are TGTGCCAGCAGTTTACACCCCAATTCACCCCTCCACTTT.